One sample yielded the 15 T cell receptor beta chains listed below, sequenced in a study of early T cells in non-severe SARS-CoV-2 infection. One entry per CDR3 protein results from TCRdb running MiXCR on the 5' RACE reads. This sample carries 20,000 to 25,000 distinct CDR3 sequences, 4.5% of them seen once, and the ten largest clones take over 6.5%. Sequencing was carried out using whole blood. The receptors derive from an adult who was a healthcare worker with PCR-confirmed SARS-CoV-2 infection or an uninfected control (not recorded which).

Many counts were recorded for this clonotype. This chain uses TRBV7-8 with TRBJ2-2; the match to TRBD1 covers 8 bases. Germline V gene lookup returns CDR1 SGHVS and CDR2 FQNEAQ. The CDR3 covers 16 residues. V lost 4 bases, J lost 0 bases, and 4 bases stayed unmatched. CDR3: CASSSVTGANTGELFF. The CDR3 bases are TGTGCCAGCAGCTCCGTGACAGGGGCGAACACCGGGGAGCTGTTTTTT.

This clonotype came up many times. The chain couples TRBV27 to TRBJ2-7; D ambiguous. Between the trimmed V and J ends, which lost 4 bases and 0 bases, there was a span of 7 bases. This CDR3 is 13 amino acids long. Germline V gives CDR1 MNHEY, CDR2 SMNVEV (reference sequence). This chain's CDR3 is CASSYGLSYEQYF. The CDR3 nucleotides read TGTGCCAGCAGTTACGGGCTCTCCTACGAGCAGTACTTC.

This clonotype was counted many times. The chain carries TRBV5-1 and TRBJ2-3; 9 nucleotides agree with TRBD2. The CDR3 has 16 residues. Germline V gene data show CDR1 as SGHRS and CDR2 as YFSETQ. The junction had 13 bases not matched to a gene; V was cut back by 6 bases and J by 5 bases. DNA of the CDR3: TGCGCCAGCATCGCGGGGGGGCCGAATGGAGGAGATACGCAGTATTTT. This codes for CASIAGGPNGGDTQYF.

This clonotype has ten or more counts. This sequence joins TRBV4-1 and TRBJ2-1, with D unresolved. The CDR3 consists of 16 residues. The germline V gene has CDR1 MGHRA and CDR2 YSYEKL. V lost 0 bases and J lost 0, with 9 bases in between. The DNA for the CDR3 is TGCGCCAGCAGCCAAGACGGCGTCAGCTCCTACAATGAGCAGTTCTTC. Translating it yields CASSQDGVSSYNEQFF.

This clonotype was picked up many times. V usage is TRBV19 and J usage is TRBJ1-2; D uncertain. V lost 5 bases and J 2 bases, leaving 9 bases between the germline ends. CDR1 and CDR2 (germline): LNHDA, SQIVND (reference sequence). The CDR3 has 13 residues. CDR3 loop: CASSPNINYGYTF. The CDR3 DNA reads TGTGCCAGTAGTCCAAACATCAACTATGGCTACACCTTC.

This clonotype was recorded at least ten times. The chain couples TRBV5-1 to TRBJ1-5; TRBD1 matches at 8 bases. Unmatched junction bases numbered 5, after V lost 2 bases and J lost 7 bases. This CDR3 spans 14 amino acids. Germline V gene sequence: CDR1 SGHRS, CDR2 YFSETQ. CDR3 in amino acids: CASSLGQGGQPQHF. In DNA, the CDR3 is TGCGCCAGCAGCTTAGGACAGGGCGGCCAGCCCCAGCATTTT.

By share, this clonotype ranks as medium-sized. V usage is TRBV20-1 and J usage is TRBJ2-3, with D perhaps TRBD2 (5 bases). The germline CDR1 and CDR2 sequences are DFQATT and SNEGSKA (reference sequence). The CDR3 consists of 15 residues. Trimming shortened V by 3 bases and J by 1 base, and 14 bases separated the two germline ends. The CDR3 DNA follows: TGCAGTGCTAGCCCCATGGGGAGAGGCACAGATACGCAGTATTTT. This codes for CSASPMGRGTDTQYF.

This clonotype was detected many times. This chain connects TRBV29-1 to TRBJ1-4, with D hard to call. The CDR3 contains 11 residues. Trimming left V 3 bases short and J 5 bases short, with 4 bases between. Germline loops: CDR1 SQVTM, CDR2 ANQGSEA. CDR3 bases: TGCAGCGTTGAGGTCAATGAAAAACTGTTTTTT. Translated, it gives CSVEVNEKLFF.

This clonotype was detected many times. The chain links TRBV11-1 to TRBJ2-1; D ambiguous. V dropped 1 base and J dropped 0 bases, with 10 bases sitting between them. Germline V gene lookup returns CDR1 SGHAT and CDR2 FQDESV (reference sequence). The CDR3 contains 16 residues. CDR3 nucleotides: TGTGCCAGCAGCTTAGGACTCCTCAGCTCCTACAATGAGCAGTTCTTC. Protein sequence: CASSLGLLSSYNEQFF.

This clonotype was observed at least ten times. The chain carries TRBV7-9 and TRBJ1-1; 9 positions agree with TRBD1. V shed 4 bases and J 9 bases; nucleotides not matched to a gene: 27. Germline CDR1 is SEHNR and CDR2 is FQNEAQ (reference sequence). CDR3 length equals 20 residues. CDR3 in amino acids: CASSSPDRGRVPPKGNKAFF. The CDR3 bases are TGTGCCAGCAGCTCCCCGGACAGGGGTCGCGTTCCACCGAAGGGGAATAAAGCTTTCTTT.

The V call is TRBV16, the J call TRBJ2-5, with TRBD2 matching over 12 bases. With V trimmed by 1 base and J by 4 bases, 10 bases remained unmatched. Germline V gives CDR1 KGHSY, CDR2 FQNENV. The CDR3 spans 18 residues. The CDR3 nucleotides are TGTGCCAGCAGCCAATTGCCTAGCGGGGGGGCCACTGGAGAGACCCAGTACTTC. Translated: CASSQLPSGGATGETQYF.

Sample share makes this clonotype medium-sized. V gene TRBV28 combines with J gene TRBJ2-3, with 7 bases that match TRBD2. J lost 2 bases, V lost 5 bases, and 4 bases had no gene match. The CDR3 runs 14 residues. Germline CDR1 MDHEN, CDR2 SYDVKM. In nucleotides, the CDR3 is TGTGCCAGCAGTGAAGCGGGACCCACAGATACGCAGTATTTT. Its protein product is CASSEAGPTDTQYF.

This clonotype was recorded a few times. The CDR3 loop is CASSSLRGRIDEQYF. CDR3 sequence (DNA): TGTGCCAGCAGCTCCCTGCGAGGGCGCATCGACGAGCAGTACTTC. The rearrangement links TRBV7-9 to TRBJ2-7, with D possibly TRBD2 on 5 matching bases. V was shortened by 4 bases and J by 5 bases, with 18 bases between the two germline ends. The CDR3 runs to 15 residues. The germline CDR1 and CDR2 sequences are SEHNR and FQNEAQ (reference sequence).

This clonotype was picked up many times. The genes are TRBV6-2 or TRBV6-3 and TRBJ2-3; D not certain. The CDR3 has 12 amino acids. The V and J ends lost 4 bases and 2 bases respectively, with 4 bases between them. CDR1 is MNHEY, CDR2 SVGEGT, per germline. In DNA form, the CDR3 reads TGTGCCAGCAGTTCCACCACAGATACGCAGTATTTT. Its protein is CASSSTTDTQYF.

This sequence joins TRBV4-1 and TRBJ1-1, with D perhaps TRBD1 (5 bases). The CDR3 spans 10 residues. CDR1 MGHRA and CDR2 YSYEKL come from the germline V gene. The V gene lost 9 bases and the J gene lost 5 bases, with 7 bases spanning the gap. The CDR3 region is CARRGTEAFF. The DNA for the CDR3 is TGCGCCAGGAGGGGAACTGAAGCTTTCTTT.